This TCR beta chain was profiled in a study of blood T cell repertoires in COVID-19. The data were produced by immunoSEQ multiplex PCR, yet TCRdb's version contains in-frame clones alone and is incomplete. Here the sample spans 40,000 to 50,000 clones, 86% being singletons. After removal of 2 bases from V and 4 bases from J, the junction contained 35 bases not matched to a gene. Germline CDR1 KGHSH, CDR2 LQKENI. The CDR3 spans 24 residues. The sample comprised peripheral blood. The receptor was isolated from a woman aged 60-75 years with acute or convalescent COVID-19. This chain connects TRBV18 to TRBJ2-7; 7 positions match TRBD1. Here the CDR3 DNA reads TGTGCCAGCTCACCATTAACAACTGATGAGAGACAGGGTCCATGGGAGAGGGGAGTATACGAGCAGTACTTC. Protein product: CASSPLTTDERQGPWERGVYEQYF.